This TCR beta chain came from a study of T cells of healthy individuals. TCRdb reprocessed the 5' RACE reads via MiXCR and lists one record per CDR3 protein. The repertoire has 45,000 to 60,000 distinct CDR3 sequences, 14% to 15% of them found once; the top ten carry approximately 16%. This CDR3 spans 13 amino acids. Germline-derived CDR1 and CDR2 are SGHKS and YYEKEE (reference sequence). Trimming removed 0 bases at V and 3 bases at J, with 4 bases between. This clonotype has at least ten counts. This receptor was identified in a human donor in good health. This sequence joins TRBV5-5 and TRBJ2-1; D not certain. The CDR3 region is CASSLAVYNEQFF. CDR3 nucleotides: TGTGCCAGCAGCTTGGCGGTCTACAATGAGCAGTTCTTC.